One and the same sample provided the 30 T cell receptor beta chains below, sequenced in a study of blood T cell repertoires in COVID-19. Sequencing used immunoSEQ multiplex PCR; TCRdb keeps in-frame clones, though not all of them. The table includes 65,000 to 90,000 clones, approximately 71% detected once. Sequencing was carried out using peripheral blood. Every receptor here comes from a man in his 70s with COVID-19, enrolled during active disease.

The chain carries TRBV2 and TRBJ2-5, with D possibly being TRBD2 (6 bases). The germline CDR1 and CDR2 sequences are SNHLY and FYNNEI. V was shortened by 6 bases and J by 7 bases, with 18 bases between the two germline ends. This CDR3 contains 14 residues. Here the CDR3 DNA reads TGTGCCAGCAGAGGGGACTCACATCGTATGACCCAGTACTTC. This sequence encodes CASRGDSHRMTQYF.

CDR3 nucleotide sequence: TGTGCCAGCAGGGTCGGGGGGACAAGTGAAAAACTGTTTTTT. It translates to CASRVGGTSEKLFF. The V call is TRBV6-5, the J call TRBJ1-4; weak D call: TRBD1 (6 bases). The CDR3 runs to 14 residues. Germline CDR1 is MNHEY and CDR2 is SVGAGI. V lost 6 bases to trimming and J lost 7 bases, with 15 bases between them.

The V gene is TRBV29-1, the J gene TRBJ2-1, with D possibly TRBD1 on 5 matching bases. Deletions cut 0 bases from V and 7 bases from J, with 13 bases between. The CDR3 spans 14 residues. The germline CDR1 and CDR2 sequences are SQVTM and ANQGSEA. CDR3 nucleotides: TGCAGCGTTGAAGACAGGGTGTCCCTAAATGAGCAGTTCTTC. Its protein product is CSVEDRVSLNEQFF.

This clone has only one observation. The V gene is TRBV9, the J gene TRBJ2-2, with TRBD1 as a possible D gene (5 bases). Germline V lookup: CDR1 SGDLS, CDR2 YYNGEE. V lost 3 bases to trimming and J lost 2 bases, with 8 bases between them. This CDR3 contains 14 residues. The CDR3 here is CASSARTNTGELFF. CDR3 DNA: TGTGCCAGCAGCGCGCGGACAAACACCGGGGAGCTGTTTTTT.

V gene TRBV5-6 combines with J gene TRBJ2-3; perhaps TRBD2 as D (5 bases). This CDR3 comprises 15 residues. Germline-derived CDR1 and CDR2 are SGHDT and YYEEEE. The V gene lost 4 bases and the J gene lost 6 bases, with 18 bases spanning the gap. The CDR3 DNA reads TGTGCCAGCAGCCCCGCTGGACGGACTGGGGATACGCAGTATTTT. Encoded protein: CASSPAGRTGDTQYF.

The chain has TRBV9 and TRBJ2-5; D perhaps matches TRBD2 (6 bases). With 1 base removed from V and 3 bases from J, the gap between germline ends came to 19 bases. Germline CDR1 SGDLS, CDR2 YYNGEE. The CDR3 has 17 residues. The CDR3: CASSVYGGTSGEETQYF. The CDR3 coding sequence is TGTGCCAGCAGCGTATACGGCGGGACGTCGGGCGAAGAGACCCAGTACTTC.

J is TRBJ2-1 and V is TRBV12-3 or TRBV12-4, with a weak D call TRBD2 (6 bases). The CDR3 is 13 residues long. Trimming cost V 3 bases and J 8 bases, with 11 bases left between them. CDR3 nucleotide sequence: TGTGCCAGCAGTTTGGCGGGGACGGATGAGCAGTTCTTC. Translation gives CASSLAGTDEQFF.

The chain recombines TRBV9 with TRBJ2-1; TRBD2 might be the D (6 bases). The CDR3 covers 15 residues. CDR1 and CDR2 from the germline V gene are SGDLS and YYNGEE. V was cut by 0 bases and J by 8 bases, with 15 bases left in between. Here the CDR3 reads CASSVGILAIYEQFF. The CDR3 DNA is TGTGCCAGCAGCGTAGGAATACTAGCCATCTATGAGCAGTTCTTC. The whole variable domain, remainder taken from reference TRBV9 and TRBJ2-1, is DSGVTQTPKHLITATGQRVTLRCSPRSGDLSVYWYQQSLDQGLQFLIQYYNGEERAKGNILERFSAQQFPDLHSELNLSSLELGDSALYFCASSVGILAIYEQFFGPGTRLTVL.

V and J are TRBV4-1 and TRBJ2-3, with a weak D call TRBD1 (6 bases). In germline, CDR1 is MGHRA, CDR2 YSYEKL. The V and J ends lost 0 bases and 3 bases respectively, with 13 bases between them. This CDR3 comprises 16 residues. CDR3 nucleotides: TGCGCCAGCAGCCAAGATCCAGGGGCTAAAACAGATACGCAGTATTTT. It yields the protein CASSQDPGAKTDTQYF.

The V call is TRBV24-1, the J call TRBJ1-6; 9 bases align to TRBD1. Germline V gives CDR1 KGHDR, CDR2 SFDVKD. Trimming took 4 bases from V and 10 from J; bases not matched to a gene: 7. The CDR3 sequence is 15 residues long. CDR3: CATSDGQGMNSPLHF. In DNA, the CDR3 is TGTGCCACCAGTGACGGACAGGGGATGAACTCACCCCTCCACTTT.

The chain is built from TRBV9 and TRBJ1-2; 9 positions match TRBD1. From germline, CDR1 is SGDLS and CDR2 YYNGEE. The CDR3 runs 14 residues. V was clipped by 0 bases and J by 5 bases; unmatched bases: 2. CDR3 nucleotides: TGTGCCAGCAGCGTAGCGGGACAGGGATATGGCTACACCTTC. This encodes CASSVAGQGYGYTF.

The chain is built from TRBV4-1 and TRBJ2-7, with TRBD2 as a possible D gene (5 bases). V was clipped by 3 bases and J by 5 bases, with 20 bases between them. There are 16 residues in the CDR3. From germline, CDR1 is MGHRA and CDR2 YSYEKL. The CDR3 loop is CASSQGLDQRLDEQYF. The CDR3 coding sequence is TGCGCCAGCAGCCAGGGATTGGACCAGCGGCTCGACGAGCAGTACTTC.

The rearrangement uses TRBV5-1 and TRBJ2-3, with TRBD2 matching 11 bases. Unmatched junction bases numbered 7, after V lost 1 base and J lost 0 bases. CDR3 length: 18 residues. CDR1 is SGHRS and CDR2 is YFSETQ in the germline V gene. The DNA of the CDR3 is TGCGCCAGCAGCTTGCGGGGGACTAGCGGATCTAGCACAGATACGCAGTATTTT. Protein product: CASSLRGTSGSSTDTQYF.

This chain links TRBV5-1 with TRBJ2-7, with 9 bases that match TRBD2. The CDR3 covers 17 residues. The V gene end was trimmed by 2 bases and the J gene end by 6 bases; junction bases not matched to a gene: 15. The germline V gene has CDR1 SGHRS and CDR2 YFSETQ. CDR3 nucleotide sequence: TGCGCCAGCAGCTTAAATCTAGCGGGAATTGTCGGGGGCGAGCAGTACTTC. This sequence encodes CASSLNLAGIVGGEQYF.

The rearrangement joins TRBV3-1 (or the pseudogene TRBV3-2) to TRBJ1-3; D possibly corresponds to TRBD1 (5 bases). CDR1 and CDR2 (germline): LGHDT, YNNKEL (reference sequence). Trimming removed 3 bases from V and 10 bases from J, with 7 bases in between. CDR3 size: 11 residues. In nucleotides, the CDR3 is TGTGCCAGCAGCCAGGGGGGAACCATATATTTT. It encodes CASSQGGTIYF.

J is TRBJ2-1 and V is TRBV28, with a weak D call TRBD1 (6 bases). Germline assignment: CDR1 MDHEN and CDR2 SYDVKM. The CDR3 is 18 residues long. V was trimmed by 1 base and J by 5 bases, leaving 21 bases between them. The CDR3 protein is CASSLSQGLGSLDNEQFF. CDR3 nucleotides: TGTGCCAGCAGTTTATCACAGGGCCTAGGTAGTCTGGACAATGAGCAGTTCTTC.

The chain joins TRBV24-1 to TRBJ2-7, with 11 positions matching TRBD2. From germline, CDR1 is KGHDR and CDR2 SFDVKD. With V trimmed by 4 bases and J by 3 bases, 4 bases remained unmatched. CDR3 size: 15 residues. The CDR3 DNA reads TGTGCCACCAGTGACCCCACTAGCGGGAGCTACGAGCAGTACTTC. Protein sequence: CATSDPTSGSYEQYF.

This rearrangement joins TRBV5-1 to TRBJ2-7; 8 nucleotides match TRBD1. The CDR3 consists of 15 residues. CDR1 and CDR2 from the germline V gene are SGHRS and YFSETQ. The junction had 9 bases not matched to a gene; V was cut back by 4 bases and J by 3 bases. The CDR3 region has the DNA TGCGCCAGCAGCGCGGGACAGGCAGGAGTCTACGAGCAGTACTTC. Protein product: CASSAGQAGVYEQYF.

The chain uses TRBV30 and TRBJ1-6, with TRBD1 matching over 7 bases. This CDR3 contains 14 residues. V gave up 4 bases and J gave up 7 bases; unmatched junction bases: 7. Germline V gene data show CDR1 as GTSNPN and CDR2 as SVGIG (reference sequence). CDR3 coding DNA: TGTGCCTGGAATGTAGGGGGCTACAATTCACCCCTCCACTTT. Its protein is CAWNVGGYNSPLHF.

This clone was seen a few times. CDR3 nucleotide sequence: TGTGCCAGCTCAATTGGGACAGAGAGCGAGCAGTACTTC. Amino acids: CASSIGTESEQYF. This chain uses TRBV18 with TRBJ2-7; 7 nucleotides line up with TRBD1. CDR3 length: 13 amino acids. V lost 5 bases and J lost 6; bases outside the gene matches: 7. The germline V gene has CDR1 KGHSH and CDR2 LQKENI.

This clone was seen many times. The rearrangement links TRBV18 to TRBJ1-1; D might be TRBD1 (5 bases). Trimming removed 1 base at V and 5 bases at J, with 11 bases between. Germline loops: CDR1 KGHSH, CDR2 LQKENI. This CDR3 contains 14 residues. In DNA form, the CDR3 reads TGTGCCAGCTCACCACTAACAGGTGGTACTGAAGCTTTCTTT. This sequence encodes CASSPLTGGTEAFF.

The rearrangement uses TRBV5-1 and TRBJ1-1; maybe TRBD1 (6 bases). Germline loops: CDR1 SGHRS, CDR2 YFSETQ. The CDR3 contains 13 residues. V lost 4 bases and J lost 2, with 9 bases in between. The CDR3 sequence: CASSTGINTEAFF. CDR3 sequence (DNA): TGCGCCAGCAGCACAGGGATAAACACTGAAGCTTTCTTT.

A single count supports this clone. The chain couples TRBV7-8 to TRBJ2-7; unclear D gene. Deletions cut 1 base from V and 2 bases from J, with 9 bases between. The CDR3 has 14 amino acids. Germline CDR1 SGHVS, CDR2 FQNEAQ. CDR3 bases: TGTGCCAGCAGCTTAGTGGTTCCTACCTACGAGCAGTACTTC. Amino acid sequence: CASSLVVPTYEQYF. Using reference TRBV7-8 and TRBJ2-7 for the parts outside the CDR3, the full variable domain is GAGVSQSPRYKVAKRGQDVALRCDPISGHVSLFWYQQALGQGPEFLTYFQNEAQLDKSGLPSDRFFAERPEGSVSTLKIQRTQQEDSAVYLCASSLVVPTYEQYFGPGTRLTVT.

This clone was found once. The V and J genes are TRBV30 and TRBJ1-5; 7 nucleotides align to TRBD1. Germline V CDR1 and CDR2: GTSNPN, SVGIG (reference sequence). The ends lost 0 bases at V and 3 bases at J; junction bases unmatched: 8. The CDR3 length is 16 residues. The CDR3: CAWSVGPGQPNQPQHF. Here the CDR3 DNA reads TGTGCCTGGAGTGTAGGCCCGGGACAGCCCAATCAGCCCCAGCATTTT.

V gene TRBV5-4 combines with J gene TRBJ2-1, with D unclear. V was shortened by 0 bases and J by 5 bases, with 9 bases between the two germline ends. The length of the CDR3 is 14 residues. Germline V lookup: CDR1 SGHNT, CDR2 YYREEE (reference sequence). CDR3 loop: CASSLDITNNEQFF. CDR3 nucleotides: TGTGCCAGCAGCTTGGACATAACAAACAATGAGCAGTTCTTC.

V usage is TRBV2 and J usage is TRBJ1-2; tentatively, D is TRBD1 (6 bases). Germline V gives CDR1 SNHLY, CDR2 FYNNEI. This CDR3 spans 13 amino acids. V was clipped by 6 bases and J by 2 bases, with 10 bases between them. The CDR3 sequence is CASSGQRNYGYTF. The CDR3 bases are TGTGCCAGCAGCGGACAGCGCAACTATGGCTACACCTTC.

In nucleotides, the CDR3 is TGCGCCAGCAGCCCAGGAAGGTGGGGCCTAACGGGAGGAGGGACCGGGGAGCTGTTTTTT. This gives the protein CASSPGRWGLTGGGTGELFF. The gene calls are TRBV4-1 and TRBJ2-2, with 7 positions matching TRBD2. The germline V gene has CDR1 MGHRA and CDR2 YSYEKL. The CDR3 extends over 20 amino acids. Trimming removed 4 bases from V and 5 bases from J; junction bases left unmatched: 22.

This sequence joins TRBV27 and TRBJ2-7, with 7 bases matching TRBD2. The germline V gene has CDR1 MNHEY and CDR2 SMNVEV (reference sequence). The CDR3 is 13 residues long. With V trimmed by 2 bases and J by 2 bases, 0 bases remained unmatched. CDR3 sequence reads: CASSLLAAYEQYF. The CDR3 nucleotides are TGTGCCAGCAGTTTACTAGCGGCCTACGAGCAGTACTTC.

This clone was detected only once. Other nucleotide sequences in the sample specify the same CDR3. This rearrangement joins TRBV3-1 (or the pseudogene TRBV3-2) to TRBJ2-7, with D perhaps TRBD1 (6 bases). Germline CDR1 LGHDT, CDR2 YNNKEL (reference sequence). V was cut by 1 base and J by 4 bases, with 11 bases left in between. The CDR3 has 14 residues. CDR3 nucleotide sequence: TGTGCCAGCAGCCAAGGGCAGGGGCGTTACGAGCAGTACTTC. Translated, it gives CASSQGQGRYEQYF.

The chain employs TRBV7-3 and TRBJ2-3, with 9 positions matching TRBD2. Trimming cost V 6 bases and J 0 bases; bases outside gene matches: 4. Germline V lookup: CDR1 SGHTA, CDR2 FQGTGA. The CDR3 totals 15 residues. CDR3 bases: TGTGCCAGCAGGTTTACTAGCGGGAGCACAGATACGCAGTATTTT. Its translation: CASRFTSGSTDTQYF.